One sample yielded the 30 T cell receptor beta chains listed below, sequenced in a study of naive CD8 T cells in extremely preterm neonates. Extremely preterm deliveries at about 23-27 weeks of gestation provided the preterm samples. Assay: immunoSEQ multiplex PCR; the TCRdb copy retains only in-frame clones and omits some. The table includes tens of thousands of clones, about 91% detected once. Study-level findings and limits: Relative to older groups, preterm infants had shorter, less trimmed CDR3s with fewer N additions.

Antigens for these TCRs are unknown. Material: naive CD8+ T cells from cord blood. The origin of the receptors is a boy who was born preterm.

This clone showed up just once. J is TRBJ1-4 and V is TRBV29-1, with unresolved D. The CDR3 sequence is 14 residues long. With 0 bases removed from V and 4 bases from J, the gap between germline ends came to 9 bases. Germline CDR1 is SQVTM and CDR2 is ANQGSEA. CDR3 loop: CSVEDLQNNEKLFF. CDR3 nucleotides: TGCAGCGTTGAAGATCTTCAAAATAATGAAAAACTGTTTTTT.

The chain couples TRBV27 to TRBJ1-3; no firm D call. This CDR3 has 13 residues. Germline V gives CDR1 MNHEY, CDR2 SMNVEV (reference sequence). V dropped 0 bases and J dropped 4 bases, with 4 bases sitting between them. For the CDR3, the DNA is TGTGCCAGCAGTTTATCGTGGGGAAACACCATATATTTT. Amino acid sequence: CASSLSWGNTIYF.

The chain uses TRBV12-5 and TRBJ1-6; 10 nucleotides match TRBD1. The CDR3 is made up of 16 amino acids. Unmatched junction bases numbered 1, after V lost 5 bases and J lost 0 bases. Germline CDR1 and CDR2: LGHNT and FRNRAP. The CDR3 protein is CASGDRGRSYNSPLHF. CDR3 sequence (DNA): TGTGCTAGTGGTGACAGGGGGCGCTCCTATAATTCACCCCTCCACTTT.

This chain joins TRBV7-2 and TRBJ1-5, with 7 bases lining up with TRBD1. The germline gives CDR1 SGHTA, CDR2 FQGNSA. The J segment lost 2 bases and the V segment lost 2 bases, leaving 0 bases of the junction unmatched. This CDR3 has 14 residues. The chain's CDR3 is CASSLTGGNQPQHF. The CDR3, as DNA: TGTGCCAGCAGCTTAACAGGGGGCAATCAGCCCCAGCATTTT.

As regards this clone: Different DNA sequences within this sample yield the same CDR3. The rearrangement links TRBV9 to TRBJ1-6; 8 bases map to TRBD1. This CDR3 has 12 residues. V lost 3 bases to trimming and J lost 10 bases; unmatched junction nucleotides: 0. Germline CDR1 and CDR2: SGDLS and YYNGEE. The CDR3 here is CASSAGGSPLHF. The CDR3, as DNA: TGTGCCAGCAGCGCAGGGGGCTCACCCCTCCACTTT.

The CDR3 loop is CASSPTSGGATDTQYF. CDR3 sequence (DNA): TGCGCCAGCAGCCCGACTAGCGGGGGGGCCACAGATACGCAGTATTTT. The rearrangement uses TRBV4-1 and TRBJ2-3, with 14 bases aligning to TRBD2. The CDR3 length is 16 residues. Germline V gene lookup returns CDR1 MGHRA and CDR2 YSYEKL. With V trimmed by 4 bases and J by 2 bases, 2 bases remained unmatched.

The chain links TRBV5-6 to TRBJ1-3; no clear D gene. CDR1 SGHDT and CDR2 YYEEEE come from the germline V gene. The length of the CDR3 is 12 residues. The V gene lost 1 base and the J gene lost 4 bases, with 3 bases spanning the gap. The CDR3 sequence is CASSLTGNTIYF. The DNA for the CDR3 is TGTGCCAGCAGCTTGACAGGAAACACCATATATTTT.

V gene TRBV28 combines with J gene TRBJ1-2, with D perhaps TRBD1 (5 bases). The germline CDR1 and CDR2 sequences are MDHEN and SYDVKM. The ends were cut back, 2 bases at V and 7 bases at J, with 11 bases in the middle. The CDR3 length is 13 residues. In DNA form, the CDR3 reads TGTGCCAGCAGTTTAGGGCAGGGAGTTGGCTACACCTTC. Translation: CASSLGQGVGYTF.

The CDR3 spells CASSFNSYEQYF. The CDR3 nucleotides are TGTGCCAGCAGTTTCAACTCCTACGAGCAGTACTTC. J is TRBJ2-7 and V is TRBV27; no firm D call. The CDR3 sequence is 12 residues long. From germline, CDR1 is MNHEY and CDR2 SMNVEV (reference sequence). Trimming took off 3 bases at V and 0 bases at J, with 3 bases between the two ends.

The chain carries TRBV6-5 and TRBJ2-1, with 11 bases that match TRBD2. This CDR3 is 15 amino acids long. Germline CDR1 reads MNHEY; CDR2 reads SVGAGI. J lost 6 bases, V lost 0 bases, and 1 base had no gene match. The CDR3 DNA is TGTGCCAGCAGTTACTCTAGCGGGGGGGCCAATGAGCAGTTCTTC. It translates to CASSYSSGGANEQFF.

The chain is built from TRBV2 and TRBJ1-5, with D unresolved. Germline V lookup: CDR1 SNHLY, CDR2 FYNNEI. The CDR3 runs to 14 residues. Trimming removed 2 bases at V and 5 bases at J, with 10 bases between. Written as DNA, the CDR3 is TGTGCCAGCAGTGAAAGGCCAGTTTATCAGCCCCAGCATTTT. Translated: CASSERPVYQPQHF.

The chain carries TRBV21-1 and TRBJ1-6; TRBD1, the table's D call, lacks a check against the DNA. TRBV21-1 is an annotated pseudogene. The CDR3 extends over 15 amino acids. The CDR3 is CASSKNRGYNSPLHF. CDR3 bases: TGTGCCAGCAGCAAAAACAGGGGGTATAATTCACCCCTCCACTTT.

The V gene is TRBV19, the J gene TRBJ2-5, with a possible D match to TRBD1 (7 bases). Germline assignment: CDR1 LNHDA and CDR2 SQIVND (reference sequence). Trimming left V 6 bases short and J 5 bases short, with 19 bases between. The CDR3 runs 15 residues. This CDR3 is CASRPGGGLFETQYF. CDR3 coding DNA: TGTGCCAGTAGGCCAGGAGGGGGCCTCTTCGAGACCCAGTACTTC.

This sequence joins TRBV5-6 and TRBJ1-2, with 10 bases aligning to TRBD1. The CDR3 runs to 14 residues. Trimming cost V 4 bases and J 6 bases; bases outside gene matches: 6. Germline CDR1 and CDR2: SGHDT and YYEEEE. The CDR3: CASSPTGGADGYTF. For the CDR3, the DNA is TGTGCCAGCAGCCCGACAGGGGGCGCAGATGGCTACACCTTC.

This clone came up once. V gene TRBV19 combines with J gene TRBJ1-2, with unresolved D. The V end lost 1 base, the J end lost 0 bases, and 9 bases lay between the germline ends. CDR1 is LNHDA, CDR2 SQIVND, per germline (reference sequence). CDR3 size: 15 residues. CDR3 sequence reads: CASSIVDGANYGYTF. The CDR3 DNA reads TGTGCCAGTAGTATAGTAGACGGAGCTAACTATGGCTACACCTTC.

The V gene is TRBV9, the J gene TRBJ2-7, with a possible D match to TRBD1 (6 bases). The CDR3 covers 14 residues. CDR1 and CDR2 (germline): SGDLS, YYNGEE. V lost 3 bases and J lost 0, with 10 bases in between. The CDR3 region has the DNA TGTGCCAGCAGCGGCCGGGACAACTCCTACGAGCAGTACTTC. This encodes CASSGRDNSYEQYF.

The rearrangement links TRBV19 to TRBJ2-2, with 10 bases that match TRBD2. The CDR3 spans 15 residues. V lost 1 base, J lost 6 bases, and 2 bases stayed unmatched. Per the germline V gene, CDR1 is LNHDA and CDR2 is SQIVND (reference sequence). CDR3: CASSIGLAGAGELFF. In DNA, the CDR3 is TGTGCCAGTAGTATAGGGCTAGCGGGGGCCGGGGAGCTGTTTTTT. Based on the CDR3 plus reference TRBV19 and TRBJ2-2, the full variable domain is DGGITQSPKYLFRKEGQNVTLSCEQNLNHDAMYWYRQDPGQGLRLIYYSQIVNDFQKGDIAEGYSVSREKKESFPLTVTSAQKNPTAFYLCASSIGLAGAGELFFGEGSRLTVL.

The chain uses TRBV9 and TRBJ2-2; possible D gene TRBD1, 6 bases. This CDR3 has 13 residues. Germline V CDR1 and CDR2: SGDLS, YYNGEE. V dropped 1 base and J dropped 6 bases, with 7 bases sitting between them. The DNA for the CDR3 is TGTGCCAGCAGCGTATCAGGGGCCGGGGAGCTGTTTTTT. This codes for CASSVSGAGELFF. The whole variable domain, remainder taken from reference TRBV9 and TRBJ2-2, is DSGVTQTPKHLITATGQRVTLRCSPRSGDLSVYWYQQSLDQGLQFLIQYYNGEERAKGNILERFSAQQFPDLHSELNLSSLELGDSALYFCASSVSGAGELFFGEGSRLTVL.

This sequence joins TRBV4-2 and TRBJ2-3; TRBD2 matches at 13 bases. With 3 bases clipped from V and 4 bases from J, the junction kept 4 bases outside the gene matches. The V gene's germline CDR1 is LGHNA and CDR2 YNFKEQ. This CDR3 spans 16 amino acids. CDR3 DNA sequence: TGTGCCAGCAGCCAGTTAGGACTAGCGGGGGCAGATACGCAGTATTTT. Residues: CASSQLGLAGADTQYF.

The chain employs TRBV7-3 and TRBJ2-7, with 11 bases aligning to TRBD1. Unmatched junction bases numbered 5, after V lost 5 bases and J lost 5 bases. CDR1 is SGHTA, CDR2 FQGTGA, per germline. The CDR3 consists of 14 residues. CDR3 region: CASSLGQGVDEQYF. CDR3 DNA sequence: TGTGCCAGCAGCCTGGGACAGGGGGTCGACGAGCAGTACTTC.

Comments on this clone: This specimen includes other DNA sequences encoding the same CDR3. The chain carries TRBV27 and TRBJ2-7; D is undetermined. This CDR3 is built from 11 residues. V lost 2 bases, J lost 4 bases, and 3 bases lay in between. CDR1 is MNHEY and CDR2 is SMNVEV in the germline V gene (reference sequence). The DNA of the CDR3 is TGTGCCAGCAGTTTAGGGTACGAGCAGTACTTC. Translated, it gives CASSLGYEQYF.

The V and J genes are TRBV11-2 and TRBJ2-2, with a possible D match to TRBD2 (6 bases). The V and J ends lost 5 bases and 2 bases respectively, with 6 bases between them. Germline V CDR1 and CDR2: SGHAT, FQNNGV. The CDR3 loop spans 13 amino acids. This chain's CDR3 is CASSGTNTGELFF. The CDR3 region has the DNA TGTGCCAGCAGCGGGACTAACACCGGGGAGCTGTTTTTT.

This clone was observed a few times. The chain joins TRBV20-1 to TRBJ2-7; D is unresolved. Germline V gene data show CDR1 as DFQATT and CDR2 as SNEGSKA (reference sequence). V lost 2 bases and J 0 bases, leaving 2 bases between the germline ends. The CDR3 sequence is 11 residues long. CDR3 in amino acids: CSARHSYEQYF. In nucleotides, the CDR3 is TGCAGTGCTAGACACTCCTACGAGCAGTACTTC.

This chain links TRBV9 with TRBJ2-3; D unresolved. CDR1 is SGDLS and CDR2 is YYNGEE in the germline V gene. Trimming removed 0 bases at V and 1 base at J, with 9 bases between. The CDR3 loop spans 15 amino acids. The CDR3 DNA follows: TGTGCCAGCAGCGTAGTGGCGACACGCACAGATACGCAGTATTTT. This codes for CASSVVATRTDTQYF.

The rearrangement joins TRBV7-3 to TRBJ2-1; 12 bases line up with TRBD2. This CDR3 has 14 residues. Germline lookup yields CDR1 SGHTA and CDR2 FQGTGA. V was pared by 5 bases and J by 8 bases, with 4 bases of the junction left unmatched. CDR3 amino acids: CASSPSGGADEQFF. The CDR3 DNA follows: TGTGCCAGCAGCCCTAGCGGGGGGGCCGATGAGCAGTTCTTC.

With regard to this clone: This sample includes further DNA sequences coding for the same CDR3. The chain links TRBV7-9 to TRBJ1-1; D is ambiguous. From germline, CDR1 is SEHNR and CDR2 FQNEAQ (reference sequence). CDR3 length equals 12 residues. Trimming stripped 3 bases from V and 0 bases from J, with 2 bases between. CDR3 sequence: CASSLMNTEAFF. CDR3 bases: TGTGCCAGCAGCTTGATGAACACTGAAGCTTTCTTT.

CDR3 DNA: TGTGCCAGCAGCGTAGGGACTAGCGACATTCAGTACTTC. This gives the protein CASSVGTSDIQYF. The J gene is TRBJ2-4, the V gene TRBV9; TRBD2 matches at 9 bases. CDR3 length equals 13 residues. CDR1 and CDR2 from the germline V gene are SGDLS and YYNGEE. V shed 0 bases and J 8 bases; nucleotides not matched to a gene: 0.

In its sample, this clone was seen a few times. The CDR3 coding sequence is TGTGCCAGCAGCCAACAGGGCGAGCAGTACTTC. It encodes CASSQQGEQYF. V and J are TRBV4-2 and TRBJ2-7, with D possibly TRBD1 on 5 matching bases. V dropped 2 bases and J dropped 6 bases, with 5 bases sitting between them. There are 11 residues in the CDR3. Germline CDR1 reads LGHNA; CDR2 reads YNFKEQ.

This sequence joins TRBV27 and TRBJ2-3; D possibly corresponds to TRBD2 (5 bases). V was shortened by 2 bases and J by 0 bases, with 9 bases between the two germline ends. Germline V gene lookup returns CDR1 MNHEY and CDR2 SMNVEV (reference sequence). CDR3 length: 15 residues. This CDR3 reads CASSLAGFSTDTQYF. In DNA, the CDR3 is TGTGCCAGCAGTTTAGCGGGCTTTAGCACAGATACGCAGTATTTT.

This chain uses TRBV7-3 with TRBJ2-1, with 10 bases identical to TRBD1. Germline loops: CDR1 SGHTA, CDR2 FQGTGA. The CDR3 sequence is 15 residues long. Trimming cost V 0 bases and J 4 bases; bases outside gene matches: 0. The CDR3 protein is CASSLTGQGYNEQFF. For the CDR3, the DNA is TGTGCCAGCAGCTTAACGGGACAGGGGTACAATGAGCAGTTCTTC.